The 12 T cell receptor beta chains presented below share a single source sample, sequenced in a study of PD-L1 blockade in urothelial cancer. Sequenced by immunoSEQ multiplex PCR; TCRdb stores in-frame clones only, minus some. The sample comprises roughly 40,000 clones, 65% to 85% of which are singletons, and 16% rests with the top ten. Sequences were derived from PBMCs, sampled around atezolizumab (anti-PD-L1) treatment. These receptor sequences come from a man aged 55 to 69 with urothelial cancer.

This clone appeared a single time. Here the CDR3 DNA reads TGTGCCAGCAGCCCCCCGGCAGGGCAAGAGACCCAGTACTTC. Its translation is CASSPPAGQETQYF. J is TRBJ2-5 and V is TRBV7-2; D is possibly TRBD1 (5 bases). Trimming took off 5 bases at V and 2 bases at J, with 12 bases between the two ends. The CDR3 is made up of 14 amino acids. Germline CDR1 and CDR2: SGHTA and FQGNSA.

The chain joins TRBV6-5 to TRBJ2-5; 7 bases map to TRBD1. The germline CDR1 and CDR2 sequences are MNHEY and SVGAGI. This CDR3 has 15 residues. V dropped 7 bases and J dropped 1; count of bases not matched to a gene: 9. In DNA, the CDR3 is TGTGCCAGCACCAAAACTGACAGGGTCCAAGAGACCCAGTACTTC. It encodes CASTKTDRVQETQYF.

The chain carries TRBV5-6 and TRBJ2-3; the match to TRBD2 covers 12 bases. V shed 3 bases and J 3 bases; nucleotides not matched to a gene: 11. This CDR3 comprises 18 residues. In germline, CDR1 is SGHDT, CDR2 YYEEEE. CDR3: CASSSPRASGGATDTQYF. Here the CDR3 DNA reads TGTGCCAGCAGCTCCCCTAGGGCTAGCGGGGGGGCAACAGATACGCAGTATTTT.

This sequence joins TRBV18 and TRBJ1-3; 7 bases fit TRBD1. CDR3 length: 16 amino acids. Losses at the gene ends were 2 bases for V and 0 bases for J; bases not matched to a gene: 4. CDR1 KGHSH and CDR2 LQKENI come from the germline V gene. The CDR3 DNA sequence: TGTGCCAGCTCACCAATCAGGACAGGCTCTGGAAACACCATATATTTT. Its protein product is CASSPIRTGSGNTIYF.

This clone was detected only once. The CDR3 here is CAISDTPTSGGVGTQYF. The CDR3 nucleotides are TGTGCCATCAGTGATACCCCGACTAGCGGGGGTGTAGGGACCCAGTACTTC. The chain couples TRBV10-3 to TRBJ2-5; 12 bases are shared with TRBD2. CDR3 length: 17 residues. The ends lost 3 bases at V and 7 bases at J; junction bases unmatched: 12. Germline V CDR1 and CDR2: ENHRY, SYGVKD.

The chain uses TRBV5-4 and TRBJ2-7; D is perhaps TRBD2 (7 bases). In germline, CDR1 is SGHNT, CDR2 YYREEE (reference sequence). Trimming took off 4 bases at V and 4 bases at J, with 15 bases between the two ends. This CDR3 is built from 14 residues. CDR3 DNA: TGTGCCAGCAGCATGGGGGGGGGCAGGTACGAGCAGTACTTC. It encodes CASSMGGGRYEQYF.

The chain has TRBV2 and TRBJ1-4; 9 bases line up with TRBD1. V shed 4 bases, J shed 8 bases, and the junction held 5 bases outside the gene matches. Germline values: CDR1 SNHLY, CDR2 FYNNEI. CDR3 length: 14 residues. The CDR3 region has the DNA TGTGCCAGCAGTGGGAGACAGGGGGACGAAAAACTGTTTTTT. Its protein product is CASSGRQGDEKLFF.

The J gene is TRBJ1-3, the V gene TRBV7-9, with TRBD1 as a possible D gene (6 bases). This CDR3 has 16 amino acids. Trimming removed 5 bases at V and 2 bases at J, with 16 bases between. The germline V gene has CDR1 SEHNR and CDR2 FQNEAQ (reference sequence). CDR3 protein: CASSTRVEGAGNTIYF. The CDR3 DNA sequence: TGTGCCAGCAGCACCCGGGTTGAGGGGGCTGGAAACACCATATATTTT.

The chain carries TRBV6-5 and TRBJ2-7; 8 bases line up with TRBD2. The CDR3 is 13 amino acids. Germline loops: CDR1 MNHEY, CDR2 SVGAGI. V shed 9 bases and J 3 bases; nucleotides not matched to a gene: 7. The CDR3 spells CASASGGLYEQYF. In nucleotides, the CDR3 is TGTGCCAGTGCAAGCGGGGGTCTCTACGAGCAGTACTTC.

The rearrangement joins TRBV29-1 to TRBJ1-4; a weak D match, TRBD1 (5 bases). The germline V and J ends were trimmed by 4 bases and 8 bases, with 14 bases remaining between them. Germline CDR1 reads SQVTM; CDR2 reads ANQGSEA. This CDR3 has 13 amino acids. This chain's CDR3 is CSVVGAGSEKLFF. CDR3 DNA: TGCAGCGTTGTAGGCGCAGGGTCGGAAAAACTGTTTTTT.

As DNA, the CDR3 is TGTGCCAGCAGTGTTGAACAGGGACAGAACTATGGCTACACCTTC. It encodes CASSVEQGQNYGYTF. The chain recombines TRBV6-1 with TRBJ1-2, with 7 bases lining up with TRBD1. The CDR3 is made up of 15 amino acids. V was clipped by 4 bases and J by 2 bases; unmatched bases: 7. CDR1 MNHNS and CDR2 SASEGT come from the germline V gene.

The V and J genes are TRBV7-2 and TRBJ2-7, with 10 bases aligning to TRBD1. The germline gives CDR1 SGHTA, CDR2 FQGNSA. The length of the CDR3 is 16 residues. Unmatched junction bases numbered 5, after V lost 2 bases and J lost 1 base. CDR3 amino acids: CASSLRAGQGSYEQYF. The CDR3 nucleotides read TGTGCCAGCAGCTTAAGGGCGGGACAGGGGTCCTACGAGCAGTACTTC.